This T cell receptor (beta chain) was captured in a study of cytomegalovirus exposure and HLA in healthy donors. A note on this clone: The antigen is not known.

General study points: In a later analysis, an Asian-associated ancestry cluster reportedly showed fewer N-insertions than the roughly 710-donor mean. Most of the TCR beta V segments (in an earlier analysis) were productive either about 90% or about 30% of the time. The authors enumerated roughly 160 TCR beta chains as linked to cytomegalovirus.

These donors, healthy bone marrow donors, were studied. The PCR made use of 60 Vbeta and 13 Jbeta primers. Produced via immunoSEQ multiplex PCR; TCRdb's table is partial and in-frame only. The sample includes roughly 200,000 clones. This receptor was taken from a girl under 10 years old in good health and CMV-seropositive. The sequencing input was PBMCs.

In nucleotides, the CDR3 is TGTGCCAGCAGTGGGACTAGCGGTCCTCCTTCCTACAATGAGCAGTTCTTC. Encoded protein: CASSGTSGPPSYNEQFF. This chain connects TRBV5-4 to TRBJ2-1, with 11 positions matching TRBD2. CDR1 and CDR2 (germline): SGHNT, YYREEE (reference sequence). The CDR3 spans 17 residues. Trimming at V came to 5 bases and at J to 1 base, leaving 8 bases not matched to a gene.